Listed below are T cell receptor beta chains from one sample, sequenced in a study of glioma-infiltrating T cells. TCRdb reanalysed the multiplex PCR reads using MiXCR and keeps one entry per CDR3 protein. The sample has approximately 190,000 distinct CDR3 sequences, around 32% seen once. The source material was glioma tissue, nonneoplastic brain tissue, or PBMCs (not recorded which). These receptors were obtained from a human donor with low-grade glioma or glioblastoma, undergoing nonglioma brain surgery, or in good health (not recorded which). The CDR3 runs from the conserved cysteine through the conserved F or W. The D gene is left open where the match is weak. A clone size is listed for some rows: how often the clone was seen (once, few, many), or a class if it is expanded.

d_call	clone_size	v_call	j_call	cdr3_nt	cdr3_aa
-	few	TRBV19	TRBJ2-6	TGTGCCAGTGCCAACAGACGCTCTGGGGCCAACGTCCTGACTTTC	CASANRRSGANVLTF
-	many	TRBV7-6	TRBJ1-1	TGTGCCAGCAGTCGGGGACCATCGAAGACTGAAGCTTTCTTT	CASSRGPSKTEAFF
-	-	TRBV29-1	TRBJ2-1	TGCAGCGTTCCCGAGGGGAATGAGCAGTTCTTC	CSVPEGNEQFF
TRBD2	-	TRBV4-1	TRBJ2-1	TGCGCCAGCAGCCAAGTTGGGGGGAGCGGGAGGGCCGGGAATGAGCAGTTCTTC	CASSQVGGSGRAGNEQFF
-	-	TRBV15	TRBJ2-1	TGTGCCACCAGCAGAGGGGGTCTATGGAATGAGCAGTTCTTC	CATSRGGLWNEQFF
-	-	TRBV6-1	TRBJ1-1	TGTGCCAGCAGGCGCCTTCTGGGGCCGGATGTGTCAAGCACTGAAGCTTTCTTT	CASRRLLGPDVSSTEAFF
-	many	TRBV14	TRBJ1-1	TGTGCCAGCAGCCCAGAGATGAACACTGAAGCTTTCTTT	CASSPEMNTEAFF
TRBD1	many	TRBV6-1	TRBJ1-2	TGTGCCAGCAGGCCCACAGGGGGCTATGGCTACACCTTC	CASRPTGGYGYTF
-	-	TRBV5-4	TRBJ2-3	TGTGCCAGCAGCTTGGACAGGAGGGACACAGATACGCGGTATTTT	CASSLDRRDTDTRYF
-	-	TRBV28	TRBJ2-3	TGTGCCAGCAGCCCCGGAAGGGAAGGGAGCACAGATACGCAGTATTTT	CASSPGREGSTDTQYF
TRBD1	few	TRBV5-4	TRBJ2-5	TGTGCCAGCAGCCGGACAGGGGGCTTCCAAGAGACCCAGTACTTC	CASSRTGGFQETQYF
-	-	TRBV12-3/TRBV12-4	TRBJ1-1	TGTGCCAGCAGGTGGGAGAACACTGAAGCTTTCTTT	CASRWENTEAFF
-	-	TRBV4-1	TRBJ2-4	TGCGCCGGCAGCCAGGTCACTGATACGAACATTCAGTACTTC	CAGSQVTDTNIQYF
TRBD2	once	TRBV19	TRBJ2-7	TGTGCCAGTAGTAAAGGACTAGCGGGGAAACTAGTGCAGTACTTC	CASSKGLAGKLVQYF
-	many	TRBV18	TRBJ1-2	TGTGCCAGCTCACCAGAGGAGGGGTATGGCTACACCTTC	CASSPEEGYGYTF
TRBD2	many	TRBV6-1	TRBJ2-1	TGTGCCAGCAGAAATCCCGGGACTAGCGGGAGGTATGAGCAGTTCTTC	CASRNPGTSGRYEQFF
-	many	TRBV5-4	TRBJ2-3	TGTGCCAGCAGTTCGAGCAGGGGGGTCACAGATACGCAGTATTTT	CASSSSRGVTDTQYF
-	-	TRBV19	TRBJ2-5	TGTTCCAGTAGCCCGGACCAAGAGACCCAGTACTTC	CSSSPDQETQYF
-	-	TRBV27	TRBJ2-2	TGTGCCAGCAGTTTAACTCCAGGAGGGGCAGGCACGAACACCGGGGAGCTGTTTTTT	CASSLTPGGAGTNTGELFF
-	many	TRBV7-6	TRBJ1-4	TGTGCCAGCAGCGCCAATCCCGGGCATGCAACTAATGAAAAACTGTTTTTT	CASSANPGHATNEKLFF
TRBD1	many	TRBV3-1	TRBJ2-3	TGTGCCAGCAGCCTTAAGGACAGGGATATCCCCACAGATACGCAGTATTTT	CASSLKDRDIPTDTQYF
TRBD1	many	TRBV27	TRBJ1-2	TGTGCCAGCAGTGGACAGGATCGTGGCTACACCTTC	CASSGQDRGYTF